Sequencing of this T cell receptor beta chain was carried out in a study of T cell responses to AZD1222 COVID-19 vaccine. Libraries were prepared by immunoSEQ multiplex PCR; TCRdb keeps only in-frame clonotypes and omits some of them. The data contain 99,000 or so clones, roughly 90% of them singletons. The sequences come from peripheral blood, collected on day 0 of AZD1222 vaccination. The receptor comes from an adult in good health.

This CDR3 reads CASSYRTQGNTEAFF. Here the CDR3 DNA reads TGTGCCAGCAGTTACCGAACCCAGGGGAACACTGAAGCTTTCTTT. The J gene is TRBJ1-1, the V gene TRBV6-2 or TRBV6-3; a possible D gene is TRBD1 (5 bases). This CDR3 spans 15 amino acids. Deletions cut 2 bases from V and 1 base from J, with 11 bases between. Per germline, CDR1 MNHEY and CDR2 SVGEGT.